These 24 T cell receptor beta chains share one sample of origin, sequenced in a study of blood T cell repertoires in COVID-19. Sequencing was performed with immunoSEQ multiplex PCR; in TCRdb, only in-frame clones are kept and a portion is missing. Seen here are about 170,000 clones, almost 85% observed once, and the top ten hold 20% to 25%. Sample: peripheral blood. The receptor source for this set is a woman aged 80 or over with acute or convalescent COVID-19.

The rearrangement uses TRBV11-2 and TRBJ1-3; the D gene is possibly TRBD1 (5 bases). V lost 3 bases to trimming and J lost 4 bases, with 13 bases between them. This CDR3 contains 15 residues. Germline V CDR1 and CDR2: SGHAT, FQNNGV. The CDR3 here is CASSFTRAAGNTIYF. The DNA of the CDR3 is TGTGCCAGCAGCTTTACCAGGGCCGCCGGAAACACCATATATTTT. The entire variable domain, with the rest obtained from reference TRBV11-2 and TRBJ1-3, is as follows: EAGVAQSPRYKIIEKRQSVAFWCNPISGHATLYWYQQILGQGPKLLIQFQNNGVVDDSQLPKDRFSAERLKGVDSTLKIQPAKLEDSAVYLCASSFTRAAGNTIYFGEGSWLTVV.

CDR3 in DNA: TGTGCCATCAGTGGCTCGCCAGCGGGCCCTTCCTACGAGCAGTACTTC. Amino acid sequence: CAISGSPAGPSYEQYF. The chain joins TRBV10-3 to TRBJ2-7, with D perhaps matching TRBD2 (6 bases). Germline CDR1 ENHRY, CDR2 SYGVKD. The germline V and J ends were trimmed by 4 bases and 1 base, with 17 bases remaining between them. There are 16 residues in the CDR3.

The rearrangement links TRBV18 to TRBJ1-3; 7 bases agree with TRBD1. Germline V gene lookup returns CDR1 KGHSH and CDR2 LQKENI. The V and J ends lost 1 base and 3 bases, in that order; junction bases with no gene match: 3. The CDR3 length is 15 residues. The DNA of the CDR3 is TGTGCCAGCTCACCACGAGGGGGCGATGGAAACACCATATATTTT. This gives the protein CASSPRGGDGNTIYF.

V and J are TRBV6-2 or TRBV6-3 and TRBJ1-2; perhaps TRBD1 as D (6 bases). CDR1 and CDR2 (germline): MNHEY, SVGEGT. The CDR3 runs 11 residues. V lost 2 bases to trimming and J lost 14 bases, with 12 bases between them. The CDR3 spells CASSYPADRTF. The CDR3 DNA sequence: TGTGCCAGCAGTTACCCCGCGGACAGAACCTTC.

The chain joins TRBV7-9 to TRBJ2-1, with 8 bases fitting TRBD2. In germline, CDR1 is SEHNR, CDR2 FQNEAQ (reference sequence). V shed 1 base, J shed 0 bases, and the junction held 8 bases outside the gene matches. The CDR3 has 18 residues. The CDR3 sequence is CASSLVRLAKSSYNEQFF. The CDR3 nucleotides are TGTGCCAGCAGCTTAGTTAGACTAGCGAAGAGCTCCTACAATGAGCAGTTCTTC.

This rearrangement joins TRBV7-2 to TRBJ1-1; TRBD1 matches 7 bases. This CDR3 region has 14 residues. J lost 2 bases, V lost 4 bases, and 4 bases had no gene match. Germline V lookup: CDR1 SGHTA, CDR2 FQGNSA. CDR3 protein: CASSYGTANTEAFF. The CDR3 nucleotides read TGTGCCAGCAGCTACGGGACAGCAAACACTGAAGCTTTCTTT.

The sample holds a few counts of this clone. The rearrangement joins TRBV10-2 to TRBJ1-5, with D unresolved. Germline CDR1 and CDR2: WSHSY and SAAADI. V lost 11 bases and J 9 bases, leaving 11 bases between the germline ends. The CDR3 sequence is 10 residues long. The CDR3 DNA reads TGCGCCTCACCGACTGGGCCCCAGCATTTT. Translating it yields CASPTGPQHF.

This chain uses TRBV4-3 with TRBJ2-7, with TRBD2 matching over 13 bases. Germline V gene lookup returns CDR1 LGHNA and CDR2 YSLEER. V shed 2 bases, J shed 3 bases, and the junction held 4 bases outside the gene matches. The CDR3 has 16 residues. The CDR3 loop is CASSQWTSGSSYEQYF. The CDR3 nucleotides are TGCGCCAGCAGCCAATGGACTAGCGGGAGTAGCTACGAGCAGTACTTC.

This rearrangement joins TRBV14 to TRBJ2-5; no firm D call. The germline V gene encodes CDR1 SGHDN and CDR2 FVKESK. The V gene lost 0 bases and the J gene lost 5 bases, with 16 bases spanning the gap. CDR3 length equals 16 residues. CDR3 sequence: CASSQDGRNPVETQYF. The CDR3 coding sequence is TGTGCCAGCAGCCAAGATGGCAGGAACCCAGTGGAGACCCAGTACTTC.

This clone was found once. The V and J genes are TRBV2 and TRBJ1-5; no clear D gene. The V gene lost 3 bases and the J gene lost 3 bases, with 6 bases spanning the gap. The CDR3 covers 13 residues. Germline V CDR1 and CDR2: SNHLY, FYNNEI. CDR3 in amino acids: CASSDSYNQPQHF. CDR3 nucleotide sequence: TGTGCCAGCAGTGACAGTTACAATCAGCCCCAGCATTTT.

The V and J genes are TRBV7-2 and TRBJ2-7, with 7 bases lining up with TRBD1. V lost 5 bases and J lost 2; bases outside the gene matches: 6. The germline gives CDR1 SGHTA, CDR2 FQGNSA. The CDR3 runs 14 residues. The chain's CDR3 is CASSHRTGPYEQYF. The CDR3 region has the DNA TGTGCCAGCAGCCATAGGACAGGCCCCTACGAGCAGTACTTC.

The chain joins TRBV19 to TRBJ2-7; TRBD1 matches 10 bases. The CDR3 length is 14 residues. J was trimmed by 6 bases and V by 6 bases; bases with no gene match: 8. Germline CDR1 is LNHDA and CDR2 is SQIVND (reference sequence). CDR3 coding DNA: TGTGCCAGTAGAGCCGGGACAGGGGCCTCCGAGCAGTACTTC. Encoded protein: CASRAGTGASEQYF.

This chain uses TRBV11-1 with TRBJ2-2; 8 nucleotides match TRBD1. The CDR3 sequence is 15 residues long. The trim removed 5 bases at V and 6 bases at J, leaving 8 bases unmatched. CDR1 SGHAT and CDR2 FQDESV come from the germline V gene (reference sequence). CDR3 residues: CASSPQGASPGELFF. The CDR3 DNA reads as TGTGCCAGCAGCCCGCAGGGGGCTAGCCCCGGGGAGCTGTTTTTT.

The genes are TRBV21-1 and TRBJ1-1. TRBV21-1 is flagged as a pseudogene. This CDR3 region has 15 residues. CDR3 residues: CASSSRATMNTEAFF. The CDR3 nucleotides read TGTGCCAGCAGCTCGCGGGCAACTATGAACACTGAAGCTTTCTTT.

The chain uses TRBV7-2 and TRBJ2-3; 7 nucleotides line up with TRBD2. CDR1 and CDR2 (germline): SGHTA, FQGNSA. The CDR3 has 19 residues. With V trimmed by 0 bases and J by 2 bases, 14 bases remained unmatched. The CDR3 DNA reads as TGTGCCAGCAGCTTAGCGCTTCGTCAGACTAGCAGACACACAGATACGCAGTATTTT. It specifies CASSLALRQTSRHTDTQYF.

This clone was recorded a few times. The rearrangement links TRBV19 to TRBJ2-1, with D perhaps matching TRBD2 (5 bases). Germline V gene lookup returns CDR1 LNHDA and CDR2 SQIVND (reference sequence). This CDR3 comprises 16 residues. V was pared by 8 bases and J by 5 bases, with 22 bases between. CDR3 sequence reads: CASPQRTFPRDNEQFF. The DNA of the CDR3 is TGTGCCAGTCCTCAACGGACTTTTCCGAGGGACAATGAGCAGTTCTTC. Supplemented by reference TRBV19 and TRBJ2-1, the full variable domain reads DGGITQSPKYLFRKEGQNVTLSCEQNLNHDAMYWYRQDPGQGLRLIYYSQIVNDFQKGDIAEGYSVSREKKESFPLTVTSAQKNPTAFYLCASPQRTFPRDNEQFFGPGTRLTVL.

In its sample, this clone was seen once. The chain carries TRBV19 and TRBJ1-1, with D possibly TRBD1 on 6 matching bases. V gave up 4 bases and J gave up 4 bases, with 16 bases separating them. This CDR3 region has 15 residues. Germline lookup yields CDR1 LNHDA and CDR2 SQIVND (reference sequence). CDR3 sequence reads: CASSRQEVGGTEAFF. The CDR3 DNA is TGTGCCAGTAGTAGACAGGAGGTTGGAGGCACTGAAGCTTTCTTT.

This chain joins TRBV28 and TRBJ1-1; unclear D gene. The germline V and J ends were trimmed by 1 base and 4 bases, with 10 bases remaining between them. This CDR3 has 14 residues. The germline CDR1 and CDR2 sequences are MDHEN and SYDVKM. The CDR3 region has the DNA TGTGCCAGCAGTTTATTGGGCAGTGCCACTGAAGCTTTCTTT. Its protein product is CASSLLGSATEAFF.

This rearrangement joins TRBV7-6 to TRBJ2-1, with unresolved D. Trimming pared 5 bases from V and 7 bases from J, leaving 15 bases between. The CDR3 is made up of 14 amino acids. Per the germline V gene, CDR1 is SGHVS and CDR2 is FNYEAQ. The CDR3 spells CASSPHQVSNEQFF. CDR3 coding DNA: TGTGCCAGCAGCCCCCACCAGGTATCAAATGAGCAGTTCTTC.

This rearrangement joins TRBV15 to TRBJ2-7; D unresolved. V lost 0 bases, J lost 4 bases, and 10 bases lay in between. The V gene's germline CDR1 is LNHNV and CDR2 YYDKDF (reference sequence). The CDR3 sequence is 14 residues long. This CDR3 reads CATSRDTNRYEQYF. DNA of the CDR3: TGTGCCACCAGCAGAGATACTAACCGTTACGAGCAGTACTTC. Combining the CDR3 with reference TRBV15 and TRBJ2-7 gives the whole variable domain DAMVIQNPRYQVTQFGKPVTLSCSQTLNHNVMYWYQQKSSQAPKLLFHYYDKDFNNEADTPDNFQSRRPNTSFCFLDIRSPGLGDTAMYLCATSRDTNRYEQYFGPGTRLTVT.

V usage is TRBV7-2 and J usage is TRBJ2-1, with a weak D call TRBD2 (5 bases). Germline V gene data show CDR1 as SGHTA and CDR2 as FQGNSA. The CDR3 covers 13 residues. V was trimmed by 6 bases and J by 9 bases, leaving 15 bases between them. The CDR3 sequence: CASSPLLEGEQFF. Here the CDR3 DNA reads TGTGCCAGCAGTCCCCTTTTAGAGGGTGAGCAGTTCTTC.

Turning to this clone: Other DNA sequences from this sample encode an identical CDR3 as well. The chain couples TRBV6-5 to TRBJ1-2, with 7 bases aligning to TRBD1. This CDR3 is 14 amino acids long. Trimming took 0 bases from V and 5 from J; bases not matched to a gene: 3. Germline V gene lookup returns CDR1 MNHEY and CDR2 SVGAGI. The CDR3 loop reads CASSYSAGGYGYTF. CDR3 nucleotide sequence: TGTGCCAGCAGTTACTCTGCAGGGGGATATGGCTACACCTTC.

The chain is built from TRBV5-8 and TRBJ1-2; D gene uncertain. CDR1 is SGHTS and CDR2 is YDEGEE in the germline V gene. The V end was cut by 4 bases, the J end by 3 bases, with 13 bases between. The CDR3 has 14 amino acids. The CDR3 is CASSHARVDYGYTF. Here the CDR3 DNA reads TGTGCCAGCAGCCACGCACGGGTTGACTATGGCTACACCTTC.

The DNA of the CDR3 is TGTGCCAGCAGCCCGGGGACATTGAACACTGAAGCTTTCTTT. Protein sequence: CASSPGTLNTEAFF. The chain is built from TRBV3-1 (or the pseudogene TRBV3-2) and TRBJ1-1; a weak D match, TRBD1 (6 bases). CDR1 is LGHDT and CDR2 is YNNKEL in the germline V gene (reference sequence). Trimming cost V 4 bases and J 0 bases, with 9 bases left between them. The CDR3 sequence is 14 residues long.